Listed below are T cell receptor beta chains from one sample, sequenced in a study of blood T cell repertoires in COVID-19. Repertoires were generated with immunoSEQ multiplex PCR, while TCRdb's copy carries only in-frame clones and drops some. Of roughly 300,000 clones in the sample, approximately 89% were seen once. The sample consisted of peripheral blood. All receptors derive from a woman in her 30s with COVID-19, enrolled during active disease. Both conserved end residues are part of each CDR3. The D gene is left open where the match is weak. Only some rows state a clone size, as once, few, many or a class for expanded clones.

>NA|TRBV2|TRBJ2-7|TRBD1
TGTGCCAGCAGTGAAACAGGGGGCTGGTACGAGCAGTACTTC
CASSETGGWYEQYF
>NA|TRBV7-9|TRBJ2-3|NA
TGTGCCAGCAGCTTAGTTGCGGGGGCGTCAGATACGCAGTATTTT
CASSLVAGASDTQYF
>NA|TRBV11-3|TRBJ2-5|NA
TGTGCCAGCAGTATAGGGACGGCGGGGGCGGGGGAGACCCAGTACTTC
CASSIGTAGAGETQYF
>NA|TRBV29-1|TRBJ1-2|NA
TGCAGCGTTGACGGGCAGGGAAGGGTCGGCTACACCTTC
CSVDGQGRVGYTF
>once|TRBV7-2|TRBJ2-7|TRBD2
TGTGCCAGCAGCTCATTTACTAGCGGGGGACTCTACGAGCAGTACTTC
CASSSFTSGGLYEQYF
>few|TRBV19|TRBJ1-1|NA
TGTGCCAGACAGTTCTGGCAGATGAACACTGAAGCTTTCTTT
CARQFWQMNTEAFF
>NA|TRBV29-1|TRBJ1-1|NA
TGCAGCGTGCTAAGGGTAGGGGACACTGAAGCCTTCTTT
CSVLRVGDTEAFF
>NA|TRBV7-9|TRBJ2-1|NA
TGTGCCAGTAGCGGCAGCTCCTACAATGAGCAGTTCTTC
CASSGSSYNEQFF
>few|TRBV5-6|TRBJ2-2|NA
TGTGCCAGCAGCTCGTGGTGGCCGAACACCGGGGAGCTGTTTTTT
CASSSWWPNTGELFF
>NA|TRBV3-1/TRBV3-2|TRBJ1-5|NA
TGTGCCAGCAGCCAAGATCGGAGTCAGCCCCAGCATTTT
CASSQDRSQPQHF
>NA|TRBV7-9|TRBJ1-1|TRBD1
TGTGCCAGCAGCCCCCCGACAGGGGGCGCGCCCACTGAAGCTTTCTTT
CASSPPTGGAPTEAFF
>NA|TRBV6-6|TRBJ1-1|TRBD1
TGTGCCAGCAGTTACGGGTACAGGGGGACGAACACTGAAGCTTTCTTT
CASSYGYRGTNTEAFF
>NA|TRBV19|TRBJ1-1|NA
TGTGCCAGTAGTCCCTCCCTGGAGGGGACTGAAGCTTTCTTT
CASSPSLEGTEAFF
>NA|TRBV6-1|TRBJ1-1|NA
TGTGCCAGCAGTGAAGCGGGGGGGGGAAGGACAGCTTTCTTT
CASSEAGGGRTAFF
>NA|TRBV24-1|TRBJ1-2|TRBD1
TGTGCCACCAGTGACCCCGGACAGGGGGCCAACTATGGCTACACCTTC
CATSDPGQGANYGYTF
>few|TRBV9|TRBJ1-3|NA
TGTGCCAGCAGCGTCTACGGACAAGCTGGAAACACCATATATTTT
CASSVYGQAGNTIYF
>NA|TRBV30|TRBJ2-7|NA
TGTGCCTGGAGTGGAGGACTGAAATACGAGCAGTACTTC
CAWSGGLKYEQYF
>NA|TRBV18|TRBJ1-1|NA
TGTGCCAGCTCACCCATCGGGACACCTGAAGCTTTCTTT
CASSPIGTPEAFF
>NA|TRBV5-1|TRBJ1-1|TRBD1
TGCGCCAGCAGGCAAGGGACAGTGAACACTGAAGCTTTCTTT
CASRQGTVNTEAFF
>NA|TRBV23-1|TRBJ2-1|TRBD2
TGCGCCAGCAGTCAACCTCCCGTGGGGGAGGGGCACAATGAGCAGTTCTTC
CASSQPPVGEGHNEQFF
>NA|TRBV2|TRBJ2-7|NA
TGTGCCAGCAGTGAAGATGCAGCGACCGAGCAGTACTTC
CASSEDAATEQYF
>NA|TRBV6-6|TRBJ1-3|NA
TGTGCCAGCAGTTATCCCCAGGGACATGGAAACACCATATATTTT
CASSYPQGHGNTIYF
>NA|TRBV9|TRBJ1-3|NA
TGTGCCAGCAGCGCACAGGGCGGGGGGAACACCATATATTTT
CASSAQGGGNTIYF
>NA|TRBV3-1/TRBV3-2|TRBJ1-1|NA
TGTGCCAGCAGCCAAACGGGACTCACGAACACTGAAGCTTTCTTT
CASSQTGLTNTEAFF
>few|TRBV6-1|TRBJ1-3|TRBD1
TGTGCCAGCAGTGAAATGAGCAGGGGGGGAAACACCATATATTTT
CASSEMSRGGNTIYF
>NA|TRBV5-4|TRBJ2-3|TRBD2
TGTGCCAGCAGCCCCCCTAGCGGGGGGGCAGATACGCAGTATTTT
CASSPPSGGADTQYF
>NA|TRBV28|TRBJ1-1|NA
TGTGCCAGCACCCCGGGGTATATGAACACTGAAGCTTTCTTT
CASTPGYMNTEAFF
>few|TRBV2|TRBJ1-2|NA
TGTGCCAGCAGCCGTTTAGAACCCAACTATGGCTACACCTTC
CASSRLEPNYGYTF
>NA|TRBV28|TRBJ2-2|TRBD2
TGTGCCAGCAGTTCCCTTAGCGGGGGGCCGAACACCGGGGAGCTGTTTTTT
CASSSLSGGPNTGELFF
>NA|TRBV18|TRBJ2-3|NA
TGTGCCAGCTCACCGCCCTCGAGATCGACAGATACGCAGTATTTT
CASSPPSRSTDTQYF
>NA|TRBV7-2|TRBJ1-1|TRBD1
TGTGCCAGCAGCCAGAGGGACAGGCGTGAAGCTTTCTTT
CASSQRDRREAFF
>NA|TRBV9|TRBJ2-5|TRBD2
TGTGCCAGCAGCGCCGATGACACACTAGCGGGTCCCCAAGAGACCCAGTACTTC
CASSADDTLAGPQETQYF
>NA|TRBV18|TRBJ1-1|TRBD1
TGTGCCAGCTCACCTTTGTCAGGGGGGAACACTGAAGCTTTCTTT
CASSPLSGGNTEAFF
>NA|TRBV19|TRBJ1-3|NA
TGTGCCAGTAGTTCATACCGGGAGGACAGAAACACCATATATTTT
CASSSYREDRNTIYF
>NA|TRBV24-1|TRBJ1-2|NA
TGTGCCACCAGTGATTCGGGGACTCCTCAAAGGGGCTACACCTTC
CATSDSGTPQRGYTF
>NA|TRBV7-2|TRBJ1-6|TRBD1
TGTGCCAGCAGCTTAGGACAGGGTAGTTATTCACCCCTCCACTTT
CASSLGQGSYSPLHF
>NA|TRBV6-5|TRBJ1-1|TRBD1
TGTGCCAGCAGTAAGGACAGGGTCACTGAAGCTTTCTTT
CASSKDRVTEAFF
>NA|TRBV21-1|TRBJ1-1|NA
TGTGCCAGCAGCAAAGCCCCGACAGGGGGCGATCATGAAGCTTTCTTT
CASSKAPTGGDHEAFF
>NA|TRBV19|TRBJ1-5|NA
TGTGCCAGTAGGATCGTCTTGGGCAGAGACAATCAGCCCCAGCATTTT
CASRIVLGRDNQPQHF
>NA|TRBV19|TRBJ1-6|NA
TGTGCCAGTAGTATAGTTGCGGGCTCCTATAATTCACCCCTCCACTTT
CASSIVAGSYNSPLHF
>NA|TRBV6-6|TRBJ2-3|TRBD1
TGTGCCAGCTCTGACAGGGGGGCAGATACGCAGTATTTT
CASSDRGADTQYF
>NA|TRBV28|TRBJ1-2|NA
TGTGCCAGCAGCGTCGACGGGGACTATGGCTACACCTTC
CASSVDGDYGYTF
>NA|TRBV11-2|TRBJ2-3|NA
TGTGCCAGCAGCTTAGATAGTAGCGGATTTTACACAGATACGCAGTATTTT
CASSLDSSGFYTDTQYF
>NA|TRBV18|TRBJ1-1|NA
TGTGCCAGCTTGCGGGGGGAGGCTGAAGCTTTCTTT
CASLRGEAEAFF
>NA|TRBV3-1/TRBV3-2|TRBJ2-3|NA
TGTGCCAGCAGCGTCTCTTTTCTGCAGTATTTT
CASSVSFLQYF
>NA|TRBV6-1|TRBJ1-2|NA
TGTGCCAGCAGTGAATCAGGCAGGAACTATGGCTACACCTTC
CASSESGRNYGYTF
>NA|TRBV6-5|TRBJ2-7|NA
TGTGCCAGCAGTTACTCAAGGGACACCCGACTAAAGCAGTACTTC
CASSYSRDTRLKQYF
>NA|TRBV6-6|TRBJ1-2|TRBD1
TGTGCCAGCAGTACCCCGGACAGGGGGAACTATGGCTACACCTTC
CASSTPDRGNYGYTF